This paragraph reports one TCR beta chain. This entry comes from a study of identical twins. Trimming at V came to 7 bases and at J to 4 bases, leaving 5 bases not matched to a gene. This CDR3 has 13 amino acids. TCRdb recomputed calls from the 5' RACE reads with MiXCR, one row per CDR3 protein. The data contain about 470,000 distinct CDR3 sequences, approximately 24% of them singletons. The data were also submitted as part of a second study, on T cells expressing NK-cell markers.

The V gene is TRBV12-3 or TRBV12-4, the J gene TRBJ1-2; TRBD1 matches 8 bases. This TCR was recovered from a woman between 18 and 30 years old in good health. Sequences were obtained from CD4+ T cells sorted from blood. CDR3 in DNA: TGTGCCAGCAAACAAGACAGGGGCTATGGCTACACCTTC. Translated, it gives CASKQDRGYGYTF.